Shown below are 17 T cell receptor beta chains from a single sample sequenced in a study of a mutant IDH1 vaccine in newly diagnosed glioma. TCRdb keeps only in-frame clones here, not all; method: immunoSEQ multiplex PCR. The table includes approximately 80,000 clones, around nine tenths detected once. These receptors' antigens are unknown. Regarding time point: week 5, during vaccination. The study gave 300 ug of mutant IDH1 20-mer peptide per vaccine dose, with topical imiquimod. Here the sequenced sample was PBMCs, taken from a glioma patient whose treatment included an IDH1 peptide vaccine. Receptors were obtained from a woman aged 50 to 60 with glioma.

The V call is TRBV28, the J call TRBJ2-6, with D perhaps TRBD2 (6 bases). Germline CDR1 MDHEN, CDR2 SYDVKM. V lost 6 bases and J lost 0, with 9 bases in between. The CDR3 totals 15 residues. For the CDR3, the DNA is TGTGCCAGCAGGGGACTGTACTCTGGGGCCAACGTCCTGACTTTC. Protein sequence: CASRGLYSGANVLTF. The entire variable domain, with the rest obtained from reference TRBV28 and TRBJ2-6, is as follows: DVKVTQSSRYLVKRTGEKVFLECVQDMDHENMFWYRQDPGLGLRLIYFSYDVKMKEKGDIPEGYSVSREKKERFSLILESASTNQTSMYLCASRGLYSGANVLTFGAGSRLTVL.

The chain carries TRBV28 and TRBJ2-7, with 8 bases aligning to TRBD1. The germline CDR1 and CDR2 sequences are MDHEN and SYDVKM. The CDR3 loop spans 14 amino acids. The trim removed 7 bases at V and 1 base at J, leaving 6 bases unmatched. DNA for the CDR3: TGTGCCAGCATAATCGGACAGGGATCCTACGAGCAGTACTTC. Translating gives CASIIGQGSYEQYF.

The CDR3 DNA reads as TGTGCAAGTCGCTTAGTAGGGAACACAGATACGCAGTATTTT. This translates into CASRLVGNTDTQYF. The gene calls are TRBV12-2 and TRBJ2-3. TRBV12-2 corresponds to a pseudogene. This CDR3 has 14 residues.

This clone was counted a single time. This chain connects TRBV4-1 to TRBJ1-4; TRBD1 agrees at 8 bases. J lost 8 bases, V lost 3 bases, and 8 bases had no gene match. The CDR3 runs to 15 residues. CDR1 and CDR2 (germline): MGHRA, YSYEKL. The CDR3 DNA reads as TGCGCCAGCAGCCAGCAGGGGGCGAGGGAAGAAAAACTGTTTTTT. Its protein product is CASSQQGAREEKLFF.

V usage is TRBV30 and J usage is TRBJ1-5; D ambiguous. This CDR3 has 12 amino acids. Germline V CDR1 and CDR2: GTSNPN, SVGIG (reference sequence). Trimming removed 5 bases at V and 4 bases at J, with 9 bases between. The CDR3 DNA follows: TGTGCCTGGGGCTACGAAAATCAGCCCCAGCATTTT. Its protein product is CAWGYENQPQHF.

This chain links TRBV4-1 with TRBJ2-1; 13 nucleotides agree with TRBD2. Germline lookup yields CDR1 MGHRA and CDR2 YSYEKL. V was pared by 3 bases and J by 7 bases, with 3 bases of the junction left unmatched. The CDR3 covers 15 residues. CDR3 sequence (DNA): TGCGCCAGCAGCCAGGGACTAGCGGGAAGGAATGAGCAGTTCTTC. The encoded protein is CASSQGLAGRNEQFF.

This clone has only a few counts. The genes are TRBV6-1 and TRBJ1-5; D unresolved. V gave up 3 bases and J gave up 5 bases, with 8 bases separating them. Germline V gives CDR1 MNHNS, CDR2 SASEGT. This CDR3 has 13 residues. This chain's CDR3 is CASSDSIHQPQHF. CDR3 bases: TGTGCCAGCAGTGACAGCATCCATCAGCCCCAGCATTTT.

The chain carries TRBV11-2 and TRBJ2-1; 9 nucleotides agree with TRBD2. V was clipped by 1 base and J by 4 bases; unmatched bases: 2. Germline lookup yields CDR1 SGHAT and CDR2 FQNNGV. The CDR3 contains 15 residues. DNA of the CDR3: TGTGCCAGCAGCTTAGGACTAGCGGAATACAATGAGCAGTTCTTC. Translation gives CASSLGLAEYNEQFF. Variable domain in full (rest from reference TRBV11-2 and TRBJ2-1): EAGVAQSPRYKIIEKRQSVAFWCNPISGHATLYWYQQILGQGPKLLIQFQNNGVVDDSQLPKDRFSAERLKGVDSTLKIQPAKLEDSAVYLCASSLGLAEYNEQFFGPGTRLTVL.

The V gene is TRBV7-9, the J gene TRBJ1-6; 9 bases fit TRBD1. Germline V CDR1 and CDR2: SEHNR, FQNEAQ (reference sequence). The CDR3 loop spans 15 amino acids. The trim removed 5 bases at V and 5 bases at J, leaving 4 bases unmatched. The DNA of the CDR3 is TGTGCCAGCAGCACCTGGACAGGGGATAATTCACCCCTCCACTTT. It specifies CASSTWTGDNSPLHF.

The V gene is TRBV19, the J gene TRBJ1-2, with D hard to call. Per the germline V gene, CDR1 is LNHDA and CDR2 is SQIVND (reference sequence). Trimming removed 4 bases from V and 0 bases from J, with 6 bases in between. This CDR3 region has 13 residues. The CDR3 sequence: CASSTTTNYGYTF. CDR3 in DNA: TGTGCCAGTAGTACCACAACTAACTATGGCTACACCTTC.

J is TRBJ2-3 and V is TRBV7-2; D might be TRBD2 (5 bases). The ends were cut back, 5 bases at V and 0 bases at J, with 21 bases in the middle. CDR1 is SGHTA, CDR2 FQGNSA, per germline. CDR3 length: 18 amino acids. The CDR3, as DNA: TGTGCCAGCAGCCCCCTGGCCGGAGCGGACCCTAGCACAGATACGCAGTATTTT. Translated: CASSPLAGADPSTDTQYF.

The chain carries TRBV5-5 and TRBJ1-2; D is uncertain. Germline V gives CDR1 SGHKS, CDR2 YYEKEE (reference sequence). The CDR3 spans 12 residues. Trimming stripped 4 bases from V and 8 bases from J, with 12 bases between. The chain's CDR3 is CASSDLGSGYTF. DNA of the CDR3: TGTGCCAGCAGCGATTTAGGTTCGGGCTACACCTTC. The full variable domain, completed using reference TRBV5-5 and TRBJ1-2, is DAGVTQSPTHLIKTRGQQVTLRCSPISGHKSVSWYQQVLGQGPQFIFQYYEKEERGRGNFPDRFSARQFPNYSSELNVNALLLGDSALYLCASSDLGSGYTFGSGTRLTVV.

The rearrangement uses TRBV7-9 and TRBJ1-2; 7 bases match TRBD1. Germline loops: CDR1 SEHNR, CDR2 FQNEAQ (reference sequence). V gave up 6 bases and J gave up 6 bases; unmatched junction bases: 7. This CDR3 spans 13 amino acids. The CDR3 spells CASRRQGVDGYTF. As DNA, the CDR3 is TGTGCCAGCAGACGACAGGGTGTCGATGGCTACACCTTC.

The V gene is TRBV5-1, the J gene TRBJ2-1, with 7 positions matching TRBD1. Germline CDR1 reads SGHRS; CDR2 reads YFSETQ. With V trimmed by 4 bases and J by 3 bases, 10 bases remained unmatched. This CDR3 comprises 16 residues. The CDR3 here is CASSPKPGQVYNEQFF. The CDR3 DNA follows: TGCGCCAGCAGCCCCAAACCCGGACAGGTCTACAATGAGCAGTTCTTC. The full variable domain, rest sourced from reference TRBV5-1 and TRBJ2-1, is KAGVTQTPRYLIKTRGQQVTLSCSPISGHRSVSWYQQTPGQGLQFLFEYFSETQRNKGNFPGRFSGRQFSNSRSEMNVSTLELGDSALYLCASSPKPGQVYNEQFFGPGTRLTVL.

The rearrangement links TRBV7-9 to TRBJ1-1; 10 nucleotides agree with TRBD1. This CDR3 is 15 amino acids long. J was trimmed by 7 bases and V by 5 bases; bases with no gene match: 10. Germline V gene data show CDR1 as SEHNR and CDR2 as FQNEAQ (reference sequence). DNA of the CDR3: TGTGCCAGCAGCCCACCCGGACAGGGGGTAATTGAAGCTTTCTTT. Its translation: CASSPPGQGVIEAFF. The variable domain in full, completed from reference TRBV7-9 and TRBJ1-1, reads DTGVSQNPRHKITKRGQNVTFRCDPISEHNRLYWYRQTLGQGPEFLTYFQNEAQLEKSRLLSDRFSAERPKGSFSTLEIQRTEQGDSAMYLCASSPPGQGVIEAFFGQGTRLTVV.

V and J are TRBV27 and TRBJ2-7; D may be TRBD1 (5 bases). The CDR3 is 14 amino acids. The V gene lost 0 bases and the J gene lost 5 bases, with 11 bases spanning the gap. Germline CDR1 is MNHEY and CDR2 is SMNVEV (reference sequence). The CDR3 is CASSLSRAGDEQYF. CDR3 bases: TGTGCCAGCAGTTTATCCAGGGCTGGCGACGAGCAGTACTTC.

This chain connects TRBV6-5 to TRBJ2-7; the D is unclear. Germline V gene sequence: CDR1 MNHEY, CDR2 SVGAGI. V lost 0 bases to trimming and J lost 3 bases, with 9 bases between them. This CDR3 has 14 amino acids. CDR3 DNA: TGTGCCAGCAGTTACTCGGCCAGACACTACGAGCAGTACTTC. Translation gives CASSYSARHYEQYF.